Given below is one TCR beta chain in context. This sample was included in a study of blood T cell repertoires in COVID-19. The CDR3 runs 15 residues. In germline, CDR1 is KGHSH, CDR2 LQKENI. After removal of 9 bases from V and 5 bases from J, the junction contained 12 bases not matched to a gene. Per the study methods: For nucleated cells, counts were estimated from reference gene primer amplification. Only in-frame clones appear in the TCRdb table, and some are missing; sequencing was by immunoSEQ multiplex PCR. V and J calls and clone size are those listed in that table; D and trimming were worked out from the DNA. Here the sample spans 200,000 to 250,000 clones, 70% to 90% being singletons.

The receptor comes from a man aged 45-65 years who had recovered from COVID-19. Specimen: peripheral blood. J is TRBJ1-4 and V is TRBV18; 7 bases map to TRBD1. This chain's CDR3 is CASSPQGGKNEKLFF. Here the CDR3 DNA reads TGTGCCAGTTCCCCGCAGGGGGGCAAGAATGAAAAACTGTTTTTT. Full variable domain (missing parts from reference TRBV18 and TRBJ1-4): NAGVMQNPRHLVRRRGQEARLRCSPMKGHSHVYWYRQLPEEGLKFMVYLQKENIIDESGMPKERFSAEFPKEGPSILRIQQVVRGDSAAYFCASSPQGGKNEKLFFGSGTQLSVL.